This TCR beta chain derives from a study of OX40 agonist ivuxolimab in advanced cancers. Overall study: Mean age 60 years, range 23 to 79; around 80% male.

Measured with immunoSEQ multiplex PCR; TCRdb has only the in-frame clones, and not every one. The table records almost 80,000 clones, under 90% of them present only once. Germline V lookup: CDR1 SQVTM, CDR2 ANQGSEA. There are 13 residues in the CDR3. Trimming removed 7 bases at V and 7 bases at J, with 19 bases between. The sample consisted of CD4+ or CD8+ T cells sorted from blood, taken in a trial of the OX40 agonist ivuxolimab. V and J are TRBV29-1 and TRBJ1-2; D may be TRBD1 (6 bases). This sequence was found in an adult with an advanced solid tumor such as melanoma, head and neck, liver or kidney cancer. DNA of the CDR3: TGCAGCGACGAGGGGGGAAGGGGTGGTGGCTACACCTTC. Its translation is CSDEGGRGGGYTF.